The next 15 T cell receptor beta chains were all read from a single sample in a study of monozygotic twins with inflammatory bowel disease. Reanalyzing the 5' RACE reads, TCRdb keeps one entry per CDR3 protein, without DNA. This listing includes about 420,000 distinct CDR3 sequences. Sample: blood. All receptors come from a human donor with ulcerative colitis or Crohn's disease, or a healthy co-twin of an affected twin (not recorded which).

The chain combines TRBV30 with TRBJ2-7; the TRBD1 assignment by TCRdb is unverifiable without DNA. Germline V gene sequence: CDR1 GTSNPN, CDR2 SVGIG (reference sequence). The CDR3 has 12 amino acids. This CDR3 is CAWSVIGGEQYF. Based on the CDR3 plus reference TRBV30 and TRBJ2-7, the full variable domain is SQTIHQWPATLVQPVGSPLSLECTVEGTSNPNLYWYRQAAGRGLQLLFYSVGIGQISSEVPQNLSASRPQDRQFILSSKKLLLSDSGFYLCAWSVIGGEQYFGPGTRLTVT.

The rearrangement joins TRBV6-1 to TRBJ1-6. This CDR3 has 18 residues. Looked up from germline, CDR1 is MNHNS and CDR2 is SASEGT. CDR3 region: CASTKNTLQRDHNSPLHF.

The chain recombines TRBV5-1 with TRBJ1-5; TCRdb's D call, TRBD1, is unchecked because there is no DNA. The CDR3 contains 19 residues. Germline CDR1 is SGHRS and CDR2 is YFSETQ. The CDR3 loop is CASSAAIQGAPHSNQPQHF. Full variable domain (missing parts from reference TRBV5-1 and TRBJ1-5): KAGVTQTPRYLIKTRGQQVTLSCSPISGHRSVSWYQQTPGQGLQFLFEYFSETQRNKGNFPGRFSGRQFSNSRSEMNVSTLELGDSALYLCASSAAIQGAPHSNQPQHFGDGTRLSIL.

The chain uses TRBV2 and TRBJ2-5; TCRdb outputs TRBD2, but without DNA this stays unchecked. Per germline, CDR1 SNHLY and CDR2 FYNNEI. There are 14 residues in the CDR3. The CDR3: CASTIGRVVETQYF.

V gene TRBV6-5 combines with J gene TRBJ2-5; the TRBD2 assignment by TCRdb is unverifiable without DNA. Germline CDR1 is MNHEY and CDR2 is SVGAGI. CDR3 size: 15 residues. CDR3 loop: CASSYSLAGHATQYF.

V and J are TRBV6-2 or TRBV6-3 and TRBJ2-5; there is no DNA to check the TCRdb D call of TRBD2. This CDR3 comprises 18 residues. Germline V CDR1 and CDR2: MNHEY, SVGEGT. The CDR3 region is CASSYGRLAGGFTETQYF.

The chain employs TRBV3-1 and TRBJ1-5; the D call of TRBD1 rests on TCRdb alone, since no DNA is present to check it. The germline gives CDR1 LGHDT, CDR2 YNNKEL (reference sequence). The CDR3 is 14 amino acids. The CDR3 reads CASSQRGSNQPQHF. Variable domain in full (rest from reference TRBV3-1 and TRBJ1-5): DTAVSQTPKYLVTQMGNDKSIKCEQNLGHDTMYWYKQDSKKFLKIMFSYNNKELIINETVPNRFSPKSPDKAHLNLHINSLELGDSAVYFCASSQRGSNQPQHFGDGTRLSIL.

The chain combines TRBV27 with TRBJ2-7; TCRdb's D gene call, TRBD1, goes unchecked for lack of DNA. The germline V gene encodes CDR1 MNHEY and CDR2 SMNVEV (reference sequence). The CDR3 has 13 amino acids. The CDR3 sequence is CASSLIGQGNQYF.

The chain is built from TRBV5-5 and TRBJ2-6; as DNA is missing, the TRBD1 call by TCRdb cannot be tested. The germline gives CDR1 SGHKS, CDR2 YYEKEE (reference sequence). This CDR3 is 17 amino acids long. CDR3 residues: CASSPRQLGTGANVLTF.

The chain has TRBV20-1 and TRBJ1-4; TCRdb reports TRBD1, a call that lacks DNA to check it against. The CDR3 has 13 residues. Germline CDR1 DFQATT, CDR2 SNEGSKA (reference sequence). The CDR3 sequence: CSARDGRHEKLFF.

The V and J genes are TRBV18 and TRBJ2-7; TCRdb lists TRBD1, though no DNA is available to test this call. Per the germline V gene, CDR1 is KGHSH and CDR2 is LQKENI. CDR3 length equals 16 residues. This CDR3 reads CASSPPRAEGSYEQYF.

The J gene is TRBJ2-3, the V gene TRBV20-1; lacking DNA, the TRBD2 call made by TCRdb goes unchecked. Germline V lookup: CDR1 DFQATT, CDR2 SNEGSKA (reference sequence). This CDR3 region has 18 residues. CDR3 protein: CSARDPRVASGGANTQYF.

The chain uses TRBV7-6 and TRBJ1-2; TCRdb designates TRBD1, a call that cannot be tested without DNA. The CDR3 totals 15 residues. The germline gives CDR1 SGHVS, CDR2 FNYEAQ. The CDR3 reads CASSLRSQGDYGYTF.

The genes are TRBV7-3 and TRBJ1-2; absent DNA, TCRdb's TRBD1 call cannot be checked. Looked up from germline, CDR1 is SGHTA and CDR2 is FQGTGA. There are 16 residues in the CDR3. The CDR3 loop is CASSTALWDRLSDYTF. Based on the CDR3 plus reference TRBV7-3 and TRBJ1-2, the full variable domain is GAGVSQTPSNKVTEKGKYVELRCDPISGHTALYWYRQSLGQGPEFLIYFQGTGAADDSGLPNDRFFAVRPEGSVSTLKIQRTERGDSAVYLCASSTALWDRLSDYTFGSGTRLTVV.

The chain employs TRBV20-1 and TRBJ1-5; TCRdb's D call, TRBD1, is unchecked because there is no DNA. Germline CDR1 DFQATT, CDR2 SNEGSKA (reference sequence). The CDR3 covers 17 residues. The CDR3 loop is CSASGGQGVFGNQPQHF.